This entry lists 9 T cell receptor beta chains sequenced from one sample in a study of blood T cell repertoires in COVID-19 (dated by TCRdb to about 2020). Library preparation was by the immunoSEQ multiplex PCR assay. TCRdb holds this immuneACCESS table with in-frame rearrangements only. Some clones are missing; in checked studies, unresolved V genes explain under half, and the rest has no known cause. This sample gives approximately 320,000 clones in total; about nine tenths of them show up just once. In total, the top ten clones hold approximately 10% of the sample. Material for sequencing was peripheral blood. Receptors were obtained from a woman younger than 45 with COVID-19, enrolled during active disease.

The chain links TRBV7-2 to TRBJ1-1; the D is unclear. From germline, CDR1 is SGHTA and CDR2 FQGNSA. The V end was cut by 5 bases, the J end by 0 bases, with 7 bases between. The CDR3 runs to 13 residues. The CDR3 spells CASSLPLNTEAFF. CDR3 in DNA: TGTGCCAGCAGCCTCCCTTTGAACACTGAAGCTTTCTTT.

The genes are TRBV5-5 and TRBJ1-5; D uncertain. Per the germline V gene, CDR1 is SGHKS and CDR2 is YYEKEE (reference sequence). The V gene lost 2 bases and the J gene lost 6 bases, with 15 bases spanning the gap. The CDR3 spans 15 residues. The CDR3 nucleotides read TGTGCCAGCAGCTTCTCGGGGTTGGGAAGTCAGCCCCAGCATTTT. This sequence encodes CASSFSGLGSQPQHF. The full variable domain, with the rest looked up from reference TRBV5-5 and TRBJ1-5, is DAGVTQSPTHLIKTRGQQVTLRCSPISGHKSVSWYQQVLGQGPQFIFQYYEKEERGRGNFPDRFSARQFPNYSSELNVNALLLGDSALYLCASSFSGLGSQPQHFGDGTRLSIL.

This clone was observed a single time. V is TRBV19 and J is TRBJ2-3, with TRBD2 matching over 12 bases. CDR1 is LNHDA, CDR2 SQIVND, per germline (reference sequence). The CDR3 runs 15 residues. V gave up 8 bases and J gave up 8 bases; unmatched junction bases: 11. CDR3 region: CASSLAGGQRRTQYF. CDR3 coding DNA: TGTGCCAGTTCACTAGCGGGGGGCCAGAGGCGTACGCAGTATTTT.

This clone was picked up a small number of times. The chain is built from TRBV15 and TRBJ1-1; 8 bases map to TRBD1. Unmatched junction bases numbered 9, after V lost 0 bases and J lost 6 bases. This CDR3 contains 16 residues. CDR1 is LNHNV, CDR2 YYDKDF, per germline (reference sequence). DNA for the CDR3: TGTGCCACCAGCAGAGATGGACAGGGTAGATGGGCTGAAGCTTTCTTT. This sequence encodes CATSRDGQGRWAEAFF.

The chain combines TRBV29-1 with TRBJ2-1, with D possibly matching TRBD2 (7 bases). Trimming removed 3 bases at V and 8 bases at J, with 14 bases between. The CDR3 covers 13 residues. Germline CDR1 is SQVTM and CDR2 is ANQGSEA. The CDR3 sequence is CSVEEGGGYEQFF. The CDR3 coding sequence is TGCAGCGTTGAGGAAGGGGGAGGGTATGAGCAGTTCTTC.

The chain couples TRBV4-1 to TRBJ2-7; no clear D. Deletions cut 0 bases from V and 1 base from J, with 13 bases between. Germline loops: CDR1 MGHRA, CDR2 YSYEKL. The CDR3 has 16 residues. CDR3 DNA: TGCGCCAGCAGCCAAGAGCCCGGGTACGCATCCTACGAGCAGTACTTC. It codes for CASSQEPGYASYEQYF.

The chain combines TRBV4-1 with TRBJ2-5; D perhaps matches TRBD1 (5 bases). CDR3 length: 14 residues. Germline CDR1 and CDR2: MGHRA and YSYEKL. Trimming shortened V by 2 bases and J by 5 bases, and 12 bases separated the two germline ends. This CDR3 reads CASSQRQGGETQYF. The CDR3, as DNA: TGCGCCAGCAGCCAAAGGCAGGGCGGCGAGACCCAGTACTTC.

In this sample, this clone turned up once. This chain links TRBV7-4 with TRBJ2-3; 12 bases line up with TRBD2. With V trimmed by 2 bases and J by 6 bases, 3 bases remained unmatched. Per the germline V gene, CDR1 is SGHVT and CDR2 is SQSDAQ. The CDR3 is made up of 15 amino acids. The CDR3 sequence is CASSLLTSGGDTQYF. In DNA, the CDR3 is TGTGCCAGCAGCTTACTAACTAGCGGGGGGGATACGCAGTATTTT.

This clone came up a few times. Other DNA sequences in this specimen translate into the identical CDR3. The V call is TRBV24-1, the J call TRBJ1-5; no reliable D call. Per germline, CDR1 KGHDR and CDR2 SFDVKD. This CDR3 contains 14 residues. Trimming stripped 0 bases from V and 1 base from J, with 3 bases between. CDR3 in DNA: TGTGCCACCAGTGATTTGCAAAGCAATCAGCCCCAGCATTTT. This translates into CATSDLQSNQPQHF.